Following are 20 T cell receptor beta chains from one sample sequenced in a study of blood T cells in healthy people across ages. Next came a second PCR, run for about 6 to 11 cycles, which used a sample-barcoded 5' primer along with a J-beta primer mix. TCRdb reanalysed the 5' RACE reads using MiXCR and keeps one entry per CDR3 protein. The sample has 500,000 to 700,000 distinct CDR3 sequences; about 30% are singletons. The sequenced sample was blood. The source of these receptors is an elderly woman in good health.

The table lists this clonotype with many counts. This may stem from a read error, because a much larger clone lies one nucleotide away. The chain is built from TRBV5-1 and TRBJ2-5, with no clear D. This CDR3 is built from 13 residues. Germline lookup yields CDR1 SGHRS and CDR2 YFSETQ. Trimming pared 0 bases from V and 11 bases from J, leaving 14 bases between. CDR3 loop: CASSLEGWDEQYF. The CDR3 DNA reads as TGCGCCAGCAGCTTGGAGGGATGGGATGAGCAGTACTTC.

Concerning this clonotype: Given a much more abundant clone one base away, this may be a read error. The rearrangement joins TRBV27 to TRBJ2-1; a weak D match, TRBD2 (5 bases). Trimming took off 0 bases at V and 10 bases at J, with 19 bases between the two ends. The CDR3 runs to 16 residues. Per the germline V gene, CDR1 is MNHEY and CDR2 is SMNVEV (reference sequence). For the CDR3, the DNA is TGTGCCAGCAGTTTATCTGGCCGGGGAATCTCCTACGAGCAGTTCTTC. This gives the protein CASSLSGRGISYEQFF.

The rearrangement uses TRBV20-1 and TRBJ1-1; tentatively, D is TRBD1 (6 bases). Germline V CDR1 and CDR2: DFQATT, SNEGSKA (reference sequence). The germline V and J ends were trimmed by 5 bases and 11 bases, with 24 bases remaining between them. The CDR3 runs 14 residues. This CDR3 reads CSAPIPGGRRGAFF. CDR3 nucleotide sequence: TGCAGTGCTCCGATACCTGGGGGCAGAAGGGGGGCTTTCTTT.

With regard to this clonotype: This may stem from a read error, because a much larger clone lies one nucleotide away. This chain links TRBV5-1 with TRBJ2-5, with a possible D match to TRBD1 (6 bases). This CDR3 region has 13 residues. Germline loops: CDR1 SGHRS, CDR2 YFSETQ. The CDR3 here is CANSLQTGGTQYF. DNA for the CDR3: TGCGCCAACAGCCTTCAGACAGGCGGGACCCAGTACTTC.

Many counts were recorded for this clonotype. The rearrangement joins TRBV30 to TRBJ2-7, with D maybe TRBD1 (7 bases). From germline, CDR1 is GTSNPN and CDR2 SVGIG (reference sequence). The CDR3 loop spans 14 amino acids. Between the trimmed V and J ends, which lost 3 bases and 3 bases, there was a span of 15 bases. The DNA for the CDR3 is TGTGCCTGGAGCGCAGGGGGGACGAGCTACGAGCAGTACTTC. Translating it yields CAWSAGGTSYEQYF.

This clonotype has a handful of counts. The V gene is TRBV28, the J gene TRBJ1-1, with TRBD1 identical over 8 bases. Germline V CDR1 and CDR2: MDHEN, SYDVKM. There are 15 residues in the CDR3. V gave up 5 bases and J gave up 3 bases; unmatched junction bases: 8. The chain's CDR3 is CASSPATGVDTEAFF. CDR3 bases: TGTGCCAGCAGTCCAGCGACAGGGGTGGACACTGAAGCTTTCTTT.

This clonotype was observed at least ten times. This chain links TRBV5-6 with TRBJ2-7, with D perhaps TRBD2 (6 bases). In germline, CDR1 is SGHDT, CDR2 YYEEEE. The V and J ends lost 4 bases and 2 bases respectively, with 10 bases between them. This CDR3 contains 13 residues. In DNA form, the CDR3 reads TGTGCCAGCAGCGGGACTCTTACCTACGAGCAGTACTTC. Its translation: CASSGTLTYEQYF.

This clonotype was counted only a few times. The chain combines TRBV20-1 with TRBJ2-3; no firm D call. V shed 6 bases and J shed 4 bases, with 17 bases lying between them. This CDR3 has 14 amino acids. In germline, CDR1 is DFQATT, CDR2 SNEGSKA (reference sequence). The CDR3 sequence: CSAGGVILADTQYF. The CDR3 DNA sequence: TGCAGTGCCGGTGGGGTTATCCTAGCAGATACGCAGTATTTT.

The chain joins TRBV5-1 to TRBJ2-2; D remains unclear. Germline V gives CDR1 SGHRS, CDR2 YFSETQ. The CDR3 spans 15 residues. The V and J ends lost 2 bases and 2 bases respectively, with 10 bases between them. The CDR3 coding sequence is TGCGCCAGCAGCTTAAATACCAAAAACACCGGGGAGCTGTTTTTT. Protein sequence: CASSLNTKNTGELFF.

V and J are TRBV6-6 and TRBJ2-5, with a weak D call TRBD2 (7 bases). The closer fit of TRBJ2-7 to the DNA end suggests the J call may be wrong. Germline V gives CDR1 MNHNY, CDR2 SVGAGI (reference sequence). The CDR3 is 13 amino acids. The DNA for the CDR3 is TGTGCCAGCAGAGAGGGGGGGCTTGACGAGCAGTACTTC. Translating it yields CASREGGLDEQYF.

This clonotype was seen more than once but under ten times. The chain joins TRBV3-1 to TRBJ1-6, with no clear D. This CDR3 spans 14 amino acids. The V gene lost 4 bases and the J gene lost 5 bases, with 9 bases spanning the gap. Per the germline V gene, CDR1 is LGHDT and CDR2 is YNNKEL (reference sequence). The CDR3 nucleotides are TGTGCCAGCAGCCCACGGCCCCATAATTCACCCCTCCACTTT. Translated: CASSPRPHNSPLHF.

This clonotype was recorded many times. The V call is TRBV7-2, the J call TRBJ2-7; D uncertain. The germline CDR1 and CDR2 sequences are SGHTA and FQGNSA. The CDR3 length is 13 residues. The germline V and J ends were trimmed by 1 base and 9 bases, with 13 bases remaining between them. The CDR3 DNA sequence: TGTGCCAGCAGCTTAGAGACTTCTGTTGCGCAGTACTTC. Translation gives CASSLETSVAQYF.

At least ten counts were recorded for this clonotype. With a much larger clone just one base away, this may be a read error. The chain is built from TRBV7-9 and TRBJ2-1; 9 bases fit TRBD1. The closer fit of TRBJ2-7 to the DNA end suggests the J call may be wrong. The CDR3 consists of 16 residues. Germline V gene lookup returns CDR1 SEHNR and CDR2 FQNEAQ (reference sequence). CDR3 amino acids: CASSFITGGPYNEQYF. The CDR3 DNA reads TGTGCCAGCAGCTTCATTACAGGGGGCCCCTACAATGAGCAGTACTTC.

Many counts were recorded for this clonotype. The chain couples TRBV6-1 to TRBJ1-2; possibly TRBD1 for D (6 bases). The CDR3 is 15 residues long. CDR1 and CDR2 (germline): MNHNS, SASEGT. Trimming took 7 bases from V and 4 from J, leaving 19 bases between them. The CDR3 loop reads CASTLLGEGVYGYTF. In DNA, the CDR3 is TGTGCCAGCACTCTTCTCGGGGAGGGGGTCTATGGCTACACCTTC.

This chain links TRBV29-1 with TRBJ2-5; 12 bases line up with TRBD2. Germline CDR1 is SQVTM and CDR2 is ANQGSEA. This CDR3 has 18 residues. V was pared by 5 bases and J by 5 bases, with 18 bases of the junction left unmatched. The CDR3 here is CSVRKTGGLAGREETQYF. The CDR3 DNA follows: TGCAGCGTTCGAAAAACCGGTGGACTAGCGGGACGTGAGGAGACCCAGTACTTC. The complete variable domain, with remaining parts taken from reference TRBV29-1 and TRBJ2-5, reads SAVISQKPSRDICQRGTSLTIQCQVDSQVTMMFWYRQQPGQSLTLIATANQGSEATYESGFVIDKFPISRPNLTFSTLTVSNMSPEDSSIYLCSVRKTGGLAGREETQYFGPGTRLLVL.

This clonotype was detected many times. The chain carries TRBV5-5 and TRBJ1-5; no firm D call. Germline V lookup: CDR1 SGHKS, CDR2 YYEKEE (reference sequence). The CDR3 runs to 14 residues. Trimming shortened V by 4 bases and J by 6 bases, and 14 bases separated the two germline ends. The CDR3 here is CASSPGPNIQPQHF. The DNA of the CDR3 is TGTGCCAGCAGCCCGGGCCCCAACATTCAGCCCCAGCATTTT.

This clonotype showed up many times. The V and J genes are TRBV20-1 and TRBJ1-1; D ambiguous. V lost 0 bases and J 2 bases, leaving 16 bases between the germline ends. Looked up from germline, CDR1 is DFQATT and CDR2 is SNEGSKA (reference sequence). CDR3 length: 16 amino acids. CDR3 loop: CSARDPWVGPNTEAFF. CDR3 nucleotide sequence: TGCAGTGCTAGAGATCCGTGGGTTGGTCCAAACACTGAAGCTTTCTTT.

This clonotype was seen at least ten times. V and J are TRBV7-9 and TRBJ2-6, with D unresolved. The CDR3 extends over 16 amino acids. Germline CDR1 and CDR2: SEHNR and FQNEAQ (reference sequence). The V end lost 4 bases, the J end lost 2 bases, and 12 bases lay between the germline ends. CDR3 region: CASSYTIGTGANVLTF. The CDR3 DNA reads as TGTGCCAGCAGCTACACGATTGGGACTGGGGCCAACGTCCTGACTTTC.

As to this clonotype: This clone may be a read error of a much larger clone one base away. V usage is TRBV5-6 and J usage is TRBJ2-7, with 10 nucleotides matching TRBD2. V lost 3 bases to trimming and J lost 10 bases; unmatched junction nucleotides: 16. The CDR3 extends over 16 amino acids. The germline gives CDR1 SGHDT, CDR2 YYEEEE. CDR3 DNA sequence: TGTGCCAGCAGCTCCAAGACTAGCGGGTTTCAAGAGGCCCAGTACTTC. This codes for CASSSKTSGFQEAQYF.

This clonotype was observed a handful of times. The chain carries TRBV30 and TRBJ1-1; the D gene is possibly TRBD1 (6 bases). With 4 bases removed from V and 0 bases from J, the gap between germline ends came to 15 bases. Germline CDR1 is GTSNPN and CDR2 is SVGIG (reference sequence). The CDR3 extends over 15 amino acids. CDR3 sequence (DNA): TGTGCCTGGACCGAGCCTACAGGGCTGAACACTGAAGCTTTCTTT. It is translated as CAWTEPTGLNTEAFF.